The rows below give T cell receptor beta chains drawn from one sample of a study of prognosis after radiotherapy for stage I lung cancer. One entry per CDR3 protein results from TCRdb running MiXCR on the multiplex PCR reads. The data show about 14,000 distinct CDR3 sequences, more than 35% seen once. The material sequenced was PBMCs, taken before or after stereotactic body radiation therapy (not recorded which). The origin of the receptors is a donor over 45 with non-small cell lung cancer. CDR3s include the opening cysteine and the closing phenylalanine or tryptophan. A D gene is named only where the DNA matches it firmly. The size of a clone is reported for some rows only, either as once, few or many, or as a class for expanded clones.

j_call | v_call | d_call | clone_size | cdr3_nt | cdr3_aa
TRBJ2-1 | TRBV6-1 | TRBD2 | NA | TGTGCCAGCAGCCTCGGGCTAGCGGGAGGGCCCGGTGGGGACAATGGGAAGTTCTTC | CASSLGLAGGPGGDNGKFF
TRBJ2-1 | TRBV20-1 | TRBD2 | once | TGCAGTGCTAGAGTGGGAAGGAAGCGCGGGGGGGGTAATGAGCAGTTCTTC | CSARVGRKRGGGNEQFF
TRBJ2-2 | TRBV20-1 | NA | many | TGCAGTGCTAGTAGCACCGGGGAGCTGTTTTTT | CSASSTGELFF
TRBJ2-3 | TRBV6-1 | TRBD2 | many | TGTGCCAGCAGCCGTCTTGCGAGCGGGGGGGCTTCAGATACGCAGTATTTT | CASSRLASGGASDTQYF
TRBJ1-6 | TRBV5-1 | NA | NA | TGCGCCAGCAGCTTGGAAGCGGCCTATAATTCACCCCTCCACTTT | CASSLEAAYNSPLHF
TRBJ2-1 | TRBV4-1 | NA | many | TGCGCCAGCAGCCCCGTGAGGGGGCAGCGGGACTCCTACAATGAGCAGTTCTTC | CASSPVRGQRDSYNEQFF
TRBJ1-2 | TRBV6-1 | NA | NA | TGTGCCAGCAGTGAAGGGGGTACCGGGCCCCTTAGGGGCTACACCTTC | CASSEGGTGPLRGYTF
TRBJ2-3 | TRBV28 | NA | many | TGTGCCAGCAGTAGACCCCACAGCACAGATACGCAGTATTTT | CASSRPHSTDTQYF
TRBJ2-2 | TRBV5-4 | NA | NA | TGTGCCAGCAGCTCCACCTCAGGGACCACCGGGGAGCTGTTTTTT | CASSSTSGTTGELFF
TRBJ2-7 | TRBV2 | TRBD1 | once | TGTGCCAGCATCCAACGGAGGGACAGGGGAGACTACGAGCAGTACTTC | CASIQRRDRGDYEQYF
TRBJ1-2 | TRBV27 | NA | NA | TGTGCCAGCAGATCCACCCGACGGGAACCTGAAACCTTC | CASRSTRREPETF
TRBJ1-5 | TRBV19 | NA | medium-sized | TGTGCCAGTAATTGGGGGTTGGCTCAGCCCCAGCATTTT | CASNWGLAQPQHF
TRBJ2-7 | TRBV11-2 | TRBD2 | many | TGTGCCAGCAGCTTAGTGTCTAGCGGGGGGGCATACGAGCAGTACTTC | CASSLVSSGGAYEQYF
TRBJ1-2 | TRBV5-1 | NA | many | TGCGCCAGCAGCTTAGGATTTTCGGGCAGTGGGGCGAGTGGCTACACCTTC | CASSLGFSGSGASGYTF
TRBJ2-1 | TRBV7-9 | NA | many | TGTGCCAGCAGCACGGGCGGGACAGAGCAGTTCTTC | CASSTGGTEQFF
TRBJ1-4 | TRBV30 | TRBD1 | many | TGTGCCTGGGCTTATTACGGGACAGGGGGCGAAAAACTGTTTTTT | CAWAYYGTGGEKLFF
TRBJ1-5 | TRBV6-1 | NA | NA | TGTGCCAGCAGTAACCCGGACGGGGTGAAGCCCCAGCATTTT | CASSNPDGVKPQHF
TRBJ1-2 | TRBV20-1 | TRBD1 | many | TGCAGTGCCCTCGGACAGGGATTTCCCTATGGCTACACCTTC | CSALGQGFPYGYTF
TRBJ1-4 | TRBV15 | TRBD1 | many | TGTGCCACCCGCTACGGACAGGGAGGTGAAAAACTGTTTTTT | CATRYGQGGEKLFF
TRBJ2-1 | TRBV7-9 | TRBD2 | NA | TGTGACAGCAGCTTATCGAGGACTAGCGGATACAATGAGCAGTTCTTC | CDSSLSRTSGYNEQFF
TRBJ2-1 | TRBV11-2 | TRBD2 | many | TGTGCCAGCAGCTTAGTTGGGACTAGCGGGTATGATGAGCAGTTCTTC | CASSLVGTSGYDEQFF
TRBJ2-1 | TRBV2 | TRBD2 | NA | TGTGCCAGCAGTGGAGGGACTAGCGGGAGACCGGGTGAGCAGTTCTTC | CASSGGTSGRPGEQFF
TRBJ1-4 | TRBV9 | NA | medium-sized | TGTGCCAGCAGCGGGGGGAGTGCAACTAATGAAAAACTGTTTTTT | CASSGGSATNEKLFF
TRBJ2-3 | TRBV20-1 | TRBD2 | many | TGCAGTGCTAGAGATAGCGGGGGCATATCAGATACGCAGTATTTT | CSARDSGGISDTQYF
TRBJ1-2 | TRBV5-4 | TRBD1 | many | TGTGCCAGCAGCTCCGGGACAGAGAACTATGGCTACACCTTC | CASSSGTENYGYTF
TRBJ2-7 | TRBV12-3/TRBV12-4 | TRBD2 | NA | TGTGCCAGCAGTATAATAGCGGGCTCCTACGAGCAGTACTTC | CASSIIAGSYEQYF
TRBJ1-4 | TRBV29-1 | TRBD1 | many | TGCAGCGTTTCGCGACGGACAGGCCCTAATGAAAAACTGTTTTTT | CSVSRRTGPNEKLFF
TRBJ1-5 | TRBV28 | NA | many | TGTGCCAGCAGTTTATTCGGGTCAGGGAATCCGGATCAGCCCCAGCATTTT | CASSLFGSGNPDQPQHF
TRBJ2-1 | TRBV30 | TRBD2 | many | TGTGCCTGGAGTGTGACTAGCGGTTACGGAGGTGAGCAGTTCTTC | CAWSVTSGYGGEQFF
TRBJ2-5 | TRBV5-5 | NA | many | TGTGCCAGCAGCTCCTTAGAGACCCAGTACTTC | CASSSLETQYF
TRBJ2-3 | TRBV30 | NA | NA | TGTGCCTGGAGACCCATGACGGGAAATGGGGAGTATTTT | CAWRPMTGNGEYF
TRBJ2-3 | TRBV15 | TRBD1 | NA | TGTGCCACCAGCAGCAGGGGGCCGGGGGATACGCAGTATTTT | CATSSRGPGDTQYF
TRBJ2-1 | TRBV7-9 | TRBD2 | medium-sized | TGTGCCAGCAGCTTCGGAGCGGGAGGTTACAATGAGCAGTTCTTC | CASSFGAGGYNEQFF
TRBJ2-2 | TRBV7-9 | TRBD1 | many | TGTGCCAGCAGCCAGCGGGACAGGGAGTTCGCGGAGCTGTTTTTT | CASSQRDREFAELFF
TRBJ1-2 | TRBV18 | NA | many | TGTGCCAGCTCACCACCTATTAGGACAGACAACTATGGCTACACCTTC | CASSPPIRTDNYGYTF
TRBJ2-1 | TRBV11-2 | NA | NA | TGTGCCAGCGGTCCCCCTATCGGGGTCTCCTACAATGAGCAGTTCTTC | CASGPPIGVSYNEQFF
TRBJ2-2 | TRBV6-1 | NA | many | TGTGCCAGCAACGGACTGTCGGGTGCCGGGGAGCTGTTTTTT | CASNGLSGAGELFF
TRBJ2-3 | TRBV3-1 | NA | many | TGTGCCAGCAGCCAAGATTACTGGGACTCCGGCACAGATACGCAGTATTTT | CASSQDYWDSGTDTQYF
TRBJ2-5 | TRBV12-3/TRBV12-4 | TRBD2 | many | TGTGCCAGCAGTTTATTTCCAGCGGGAGCACAAGAGACCCAGTACTTC | CASSLFPAGAQETQYF
TRBJ1-4 | TRBV4-1 | TRBD1 | many | TGCGCCAGCAGCCAACTTCATAGAGGGGGCTCGAATGAAAAACTGTTTTTT | CASSQLHRGGSNEKLFF
TRBJ1-2 | TRBV20-1 | TRBD1 | NA | TGCAGTGCTGCCCTGGGACAGATCTCCGGCTACACCTTC | CSAALGQISGYTF
TRBJ2-2 | TRBV28 | NA | NA | TGTGCCAGCAACCTCCTAGTGGGTTCCGGGGAGCTGTTTTTT | CASNLLVGSGELFF
TRBJ2-3 | TRBV19 | TRBD2 | many | TGTGCCAGTAGCGGGGGGTTCACAGATACGCAGTATTTT | CASSGGFTDTQYF
TRBJ2-4 | TRBV27 | NA | many | TGTGCCAGCAGTTTAGGTATAGGGAAATCCAAAAACATTCAGTACTTC | CASSLGIGKSKNIQYF
TRBJ1-3 | TRBV5-6 | NA | many | TGTGCCAGCAGCCGTGGGGTCGGCAGCTCCTCTGGAAACACCATATATTTT | CASSRGVGSSSGNTIYF
TRBJ2-1 | TRBV27 | TRBD2 | many | TGTGCCAGCCGACGTCGGTTAGCGGGAGGGCCGGCCTACAATGAGCAGTTCTTC | CASRRRLAGGPAYNEQFF
TRBJ2-2 | TRBV6-2/TRBV6-3 | NA | once | TGTGCCAGCGTAGGGGAGTTGTTTTTT | CASVGELFF
TRBJ2-7 | TRBV2 | TRBD2 | many | TGTGCCAGCAGGGCGGGGACTAGCGGGGGGCGCCATTACTCCTACGAGCAGTATTTC | CASRAGTSGGRHYSYEQYF
TRBJ2-5 | TRBV27 | TRBD2 | many | TGTGCCAGCACCTCGAGGGGAAGCGGGGGGGTTGAGACCCAGTACTTC | CASTSRGSGGVETQYF
TRBJ2-2 | TRBV20-1 | NA | NA | TGCAGTGCTAGAAGCCGGGACCGGGGCGTCGTGGAGCTGTTTTTT | CSARSRDRGVVELFF
TRBJ2-1 | TRBV6-9 | NA | NA | TGTGCCAGCAGTTTCAAGAATACTAGGTACAATGAGCAGTTCTTC | CASSFKNTRYNEQFF
TRBJ1-1 | TRBV20-1 | NA | many | TGCAGTGCTAGAGACCTCACTGAAGCTTTCTTT | CSARDLTEAFF